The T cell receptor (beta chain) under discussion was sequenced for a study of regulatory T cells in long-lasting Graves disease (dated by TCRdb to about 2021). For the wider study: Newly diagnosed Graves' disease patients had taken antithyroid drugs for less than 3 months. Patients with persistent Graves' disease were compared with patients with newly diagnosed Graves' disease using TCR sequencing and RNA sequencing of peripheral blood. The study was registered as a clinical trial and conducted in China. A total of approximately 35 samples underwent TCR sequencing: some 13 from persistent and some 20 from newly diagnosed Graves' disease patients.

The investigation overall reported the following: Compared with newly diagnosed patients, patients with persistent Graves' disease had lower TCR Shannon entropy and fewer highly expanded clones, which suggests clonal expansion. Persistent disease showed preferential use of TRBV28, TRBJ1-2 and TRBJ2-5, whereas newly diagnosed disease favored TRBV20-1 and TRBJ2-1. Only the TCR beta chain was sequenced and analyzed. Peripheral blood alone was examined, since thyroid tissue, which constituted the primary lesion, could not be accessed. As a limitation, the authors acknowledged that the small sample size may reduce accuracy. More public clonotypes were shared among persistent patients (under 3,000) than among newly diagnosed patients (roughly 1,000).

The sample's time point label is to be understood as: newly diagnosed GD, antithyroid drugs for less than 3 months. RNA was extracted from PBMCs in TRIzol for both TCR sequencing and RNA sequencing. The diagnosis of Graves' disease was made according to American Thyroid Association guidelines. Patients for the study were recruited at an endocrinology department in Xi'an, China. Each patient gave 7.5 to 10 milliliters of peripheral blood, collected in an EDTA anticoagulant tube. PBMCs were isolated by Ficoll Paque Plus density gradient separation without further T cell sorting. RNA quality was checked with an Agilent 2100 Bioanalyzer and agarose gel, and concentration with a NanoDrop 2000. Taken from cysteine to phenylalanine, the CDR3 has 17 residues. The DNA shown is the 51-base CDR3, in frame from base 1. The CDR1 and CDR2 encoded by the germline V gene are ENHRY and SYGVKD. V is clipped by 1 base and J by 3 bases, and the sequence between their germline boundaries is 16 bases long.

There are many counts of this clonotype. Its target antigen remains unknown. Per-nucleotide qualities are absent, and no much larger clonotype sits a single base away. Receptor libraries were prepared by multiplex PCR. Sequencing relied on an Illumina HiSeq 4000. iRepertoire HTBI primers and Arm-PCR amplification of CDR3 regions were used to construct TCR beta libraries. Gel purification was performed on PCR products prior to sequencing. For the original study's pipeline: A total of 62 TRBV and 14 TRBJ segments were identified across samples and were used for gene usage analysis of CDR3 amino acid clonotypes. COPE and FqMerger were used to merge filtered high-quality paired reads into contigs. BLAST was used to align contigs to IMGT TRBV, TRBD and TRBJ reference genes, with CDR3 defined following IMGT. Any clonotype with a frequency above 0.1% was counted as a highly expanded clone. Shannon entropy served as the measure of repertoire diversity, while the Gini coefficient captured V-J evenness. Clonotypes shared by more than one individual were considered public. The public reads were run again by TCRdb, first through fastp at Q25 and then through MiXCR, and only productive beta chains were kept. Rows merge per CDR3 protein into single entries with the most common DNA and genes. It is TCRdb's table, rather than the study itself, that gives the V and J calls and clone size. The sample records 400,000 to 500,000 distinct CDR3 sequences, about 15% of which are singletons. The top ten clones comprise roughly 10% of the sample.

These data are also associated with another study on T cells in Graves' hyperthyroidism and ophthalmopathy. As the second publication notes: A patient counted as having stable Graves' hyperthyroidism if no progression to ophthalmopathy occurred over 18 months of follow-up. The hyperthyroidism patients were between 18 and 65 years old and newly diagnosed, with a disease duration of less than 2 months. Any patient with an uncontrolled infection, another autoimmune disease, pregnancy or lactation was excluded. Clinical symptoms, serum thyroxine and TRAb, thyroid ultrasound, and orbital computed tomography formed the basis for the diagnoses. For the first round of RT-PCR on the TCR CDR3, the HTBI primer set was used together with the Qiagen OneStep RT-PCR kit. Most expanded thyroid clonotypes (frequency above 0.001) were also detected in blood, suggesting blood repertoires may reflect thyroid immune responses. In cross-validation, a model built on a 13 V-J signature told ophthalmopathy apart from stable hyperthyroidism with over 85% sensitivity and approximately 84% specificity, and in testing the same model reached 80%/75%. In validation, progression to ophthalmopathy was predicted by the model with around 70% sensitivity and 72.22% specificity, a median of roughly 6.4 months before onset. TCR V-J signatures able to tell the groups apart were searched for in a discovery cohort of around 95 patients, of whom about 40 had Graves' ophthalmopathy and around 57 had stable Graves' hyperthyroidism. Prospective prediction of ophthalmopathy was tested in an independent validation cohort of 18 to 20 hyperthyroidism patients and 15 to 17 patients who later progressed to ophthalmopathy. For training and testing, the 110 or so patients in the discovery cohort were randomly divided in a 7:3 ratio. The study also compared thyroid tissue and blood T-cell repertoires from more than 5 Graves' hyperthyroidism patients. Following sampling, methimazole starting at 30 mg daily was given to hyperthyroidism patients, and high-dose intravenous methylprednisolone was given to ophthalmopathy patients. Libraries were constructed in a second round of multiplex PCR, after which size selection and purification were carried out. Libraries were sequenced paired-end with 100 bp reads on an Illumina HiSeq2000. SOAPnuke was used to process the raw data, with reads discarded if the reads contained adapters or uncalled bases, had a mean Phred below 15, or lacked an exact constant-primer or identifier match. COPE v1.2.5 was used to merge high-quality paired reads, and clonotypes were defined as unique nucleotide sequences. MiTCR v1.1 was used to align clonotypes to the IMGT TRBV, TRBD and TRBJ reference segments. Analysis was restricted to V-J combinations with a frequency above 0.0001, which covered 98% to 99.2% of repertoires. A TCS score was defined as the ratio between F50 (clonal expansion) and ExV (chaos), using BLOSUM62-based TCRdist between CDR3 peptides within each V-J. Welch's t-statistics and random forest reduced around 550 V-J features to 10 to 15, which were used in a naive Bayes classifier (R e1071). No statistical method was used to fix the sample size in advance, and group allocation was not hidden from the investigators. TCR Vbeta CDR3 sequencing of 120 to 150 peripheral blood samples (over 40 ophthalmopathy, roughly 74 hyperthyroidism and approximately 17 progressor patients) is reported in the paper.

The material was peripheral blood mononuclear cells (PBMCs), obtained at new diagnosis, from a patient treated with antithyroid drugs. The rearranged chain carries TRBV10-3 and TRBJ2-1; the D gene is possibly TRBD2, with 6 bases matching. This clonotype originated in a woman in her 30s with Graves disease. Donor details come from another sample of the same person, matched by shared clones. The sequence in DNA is TGTGCCATCAGTGAGTTCGGACTAAACCAAGGCTACAATGAGCAGTTCTTC. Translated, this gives CAISEFGLNQGYNEQFF.